These T cell receptor beta chains were read from a single sample in a study of T cell changes during pregnancy in multiple sclerosis. Data came from immunoSEQ multiplex PCR; TCRdb stores just in-frame clones and leaves some out. The repertoire holds some 28,000 clones, with about 89% as singletons. Sequenced material: CD4+ T cells from peripheral blood mononuclear cells, taken in the first trimester of pregnancy. Receptor source: a female donor in good health, enrolled as a control in a pregnancy study. The CDR3 runs from the conserved cysteine through the conserved F or W. D genes are given only for firm matches. Some rows have no size entry. The others give once, few or many, or a class for an expanded clone.

size: NA; J: TRBJ2-7; D: NA; V: TRBV28; CDR3: CASSLGTRYSYEQYF; DNA: TGTGCCAGCAGTTTAGGTACTAGATACTCCTACGAGCAGTACTTC
size: NA; J: TRBJ2-7; D: TRBD2; V: TRBV7-2; CDR3: CASQRASGTSYEQYF; DNA: TGTGCCAGCCAGCGGGCTAGCGGGACTTCCTACGAGCAGTACTTC
size: NA; J: TRBJ2-3; D: TRBD2; V: TRBV4-3; CDR3: CASSQREQGTDTQYF; DNA: TGCGCCAGCAGCCAGCGGGAGCAGGGCACAGATACGCAGTATTTT
size: NA; J: TRBJ2-5; D: TRBD2; V: TRBV7-2; CDR3: CASSLTSGRYETQYF; DNA: TGTGCCAGCAGCTTGACTAGCGGGAGATATGAGACCCAGTACTTC
size: NA; J: TRBJ2-7; D: TRBD2; V: TRBV5-5; CDR3: CASSFLAGPYEQYF; DNA: TGTGCCAGCAGCTTTCTAGCGGGGCCCTACGAGCAGTACTTC
size: NA; J: TRBJ2-7; D: TRBD2; V: TRBV4-1; CDR3: CASSRVTSGRIYEQYF; DNA: TGCGCCAGCAGCCGGGTCACTAGCGGGCGCATCTACGAGCAGTACTTC
size: NA; J: TRBJ2-1; D: NA; V: TRBV12-2; CDR3: CASRKRAGGSCNEQFF; DNA: TGTGCAAGTCGCAAGAGGGCGGGAGGTTCTTGCAATGAGCAGTTCTTC
size: NA; J: TRBJ2-3; D: NA; V: TRBV29-1; CDR3: CSVGLADTQYF; DNA: TGCAGCGTTGGACTAGCAGATACGCAGTATTTT
size: NA; J: TRBJ2-7; D: NA; V: TRBV2; CDR3: CASSEAREQYF; DNA: TGTGCCAGCAGTGAAGCGAGAGAGCAGTACTTC
size: NA; J: TRBJ1-1; D: NA; V: TRBV29-1; CDR3: CSVDRGNTEAFF; DNA: TGCAGCGTTGACAGGGGGAACACTGAAGCTTTCTTT
size: NA; J: TRBJ1-2; D: NA; V: TRBV5-1; CDR3: CASSLAGDGYTF; DNA: TGCGCCAGCAGCTTGGCAGGGGATGGCTACACCTTC
size: once; J: TRBJ1-5; D: TRBD1; V: TRBV29-1; CDR3: CSVGTGGNQPQHF; DNA: TGCAGCGTTGGGACAGGGGGCAATCAGCCCCAGCATTTT
size: NA; J: TRBJ2-7; D: TRBD1; V: TRBV18; CDR3: CASSPGTGMSSYEQYF; DNA: TGTGCCAGCTCACCGGGGACAGGGATGAGCTCCTACGAGCAGTACTTC
size: NA; J: TRBJ2-2; D: TRBD2; V: TRBV9; CDR3: CASSGGPGTRFAGELFF; DNA: TGTGCCAGCAGCGGTGGTCCCGGGACTAGATTCGCCGGGGAGCTGTTTTTT
size: NA; J: TRBJ1-6; D: TRBD1; V: TRBV19; CDR3: CASSIVPTGGWNSPLHF; DNA: TGTGCCAGTAGTATAGTCCCGACAGGGGGATGGAATTCACCCCTCCACTTT
size: NA; J: TRBJ2-3; D: TRBD2; V: TRBV18; CDR3: CASSPTVTSGSLTDTQYF; DNA: TGTGCCAGCTCACCCACGGTCACTAGCGGGAGCCTCACAGATACGCAGTATTTT
size: NA; J: TRBJ1-5; D: NA; V: TRBV7-9; CDR3: CASSAPGNSNQPQHF; DNA: TGTGCCAGCAGCGCCCCGGGGAATAGCAATCAGCCCCAGCATTTT
size: NA; J: TRBJ1-4; D: NA; V: TRBV5-1; CDR3: CASSLGGGGEKLFF; DNA: TGCGCCAGCAGCTTGGGTGGAGGTGGAGAAAAACTGTTTTTT
size: NA; J: TRBJ1-1; D: NA; V: TRBV5-1; CDR3: CASSFAGPTLNTEAFF; DNA: TGCGCCAGCAGCTTTGCGGGGCCCACTCTGAACACTGAAGCTTTCTTT
size: NA; J: TRBJ2-1; D: TRBD1; V: TRBV27; CDR3: CASSPPRQGVIDEQFF; DNA: TGTGCCAGCAGCCCGCCCCGACAGGGGGTGATCGATGAGCAGTTCTTC
size: NA; J: TRBJ2-2; D: NA; V: TRBV5-1; CDR3: CASSSEQTNTGELFF; DNA: TGCGCCAGCAGCTCGGAGCAAACGAACACCGGGGAGCTGTTTTTT
size: few; J: TRBJ2-7; D: NA; V: TRBV4-2; CDR3: CASSQDQAGSSYEQYF; DNA: TGTGCCAGCAGCCAAGATCAGGCGGGAAGCTCCTACGAGCAGTACTTC